This TCR beta chain is from a study of T cells in narcolepsy. Study at large: Donors had narcolepsy type 1 or type 2, or were healthy controls.

Assay: immunoSEQ multiplex PCR; the TCRdb copy retains only in-frame clones and omits some. The sample records nearly 25,000 clones, less than 70% being singletons. The V end lost 7 bases, the J end lost 1 base, and 19 bases lay between the germline ends. Germline lookup yields CDR1 MGHRA and CDR2 YSYEKL. The CDR3 contains 16 residues. The TCR comes from a human donor in good health. This sequence joins TRBV4-1 and TRBJ2-5, with D perhaps matching TRBD2 (5 bases). Sequenced input: memory (CD45RA-) CD4+ T cells from blood. CDR3 loop: CASTPGGGRPQETQYF. CDR3 DNA: TGCGCCAGCACCCCAGGAGGCGGAAGGCCCCAAGAGACCCAGTACTTC.